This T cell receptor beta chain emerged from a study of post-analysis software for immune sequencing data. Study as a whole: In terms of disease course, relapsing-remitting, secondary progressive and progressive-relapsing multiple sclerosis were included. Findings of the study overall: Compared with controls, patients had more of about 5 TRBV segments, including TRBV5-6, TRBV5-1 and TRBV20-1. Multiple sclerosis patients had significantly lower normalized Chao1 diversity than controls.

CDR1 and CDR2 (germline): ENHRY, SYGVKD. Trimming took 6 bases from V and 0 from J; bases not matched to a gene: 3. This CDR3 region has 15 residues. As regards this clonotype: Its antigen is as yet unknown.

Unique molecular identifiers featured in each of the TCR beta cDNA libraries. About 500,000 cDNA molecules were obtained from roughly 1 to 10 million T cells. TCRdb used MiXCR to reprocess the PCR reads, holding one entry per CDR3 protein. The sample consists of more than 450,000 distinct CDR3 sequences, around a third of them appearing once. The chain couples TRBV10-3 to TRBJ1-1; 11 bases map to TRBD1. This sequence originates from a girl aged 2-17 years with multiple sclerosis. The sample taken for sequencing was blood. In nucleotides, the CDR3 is TGTGCCATCAGATCGGACAGGGGGCTGAACACTGAAGCTTTCTTT. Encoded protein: CAIRSDRGLNTEAFF.